Shown below are 9 T cell receptor beta chains from a single sample sequenced in a study of blood T cell repertoires in COVID-19. Libraries were prepared by immunoSEQ multiplex PCR; TCRdb keeps only in-frame clonotypes and omits some of them. This repertoire shows more than 250,000 clones, 87% found once; its top ten account for 5.5% to 6%. Material for sequencing was PBMCs or T cells enriched from blood (not recorded which). These receptors were obtained from a woman aged 25-40 years who had recovered from COVID-19.

The table lists this clone with a count of one. The chain recombines TRBV2 with TRBJ1-5; no definite D call. V was shortened by 1 base and J by 2 bases, with 9 bases between the two germline ends. CDR3 length: 15 residues. Looked up from germline, CDR1 is SNHLY and CDR2 is FYNNEI. CDR3 in amino acids: CASSEDSGGNQPQHF. Written as DNA, the CDR3 is TGTGCCAGCAGTGAAGACTCCGGGGGCAATCAGCCCCAGCATTTT.

This chain uses TRBV19 with TRBJ2-2; tentative D call: TRBD1 (5 bases). The germline gives CDR1 LNHDA, CDR2 SQIVND (reference sequence). CDR3 length equals 15 residues. Trimming took 3 bases from V and 2 from J, leaving 10 bases between them. CDR3 protein: CASSILGHNTGELFF. The DNA of the CDR3 is TGTGCCAGTAGTATTCTTGGACACAACACCGGGGAGCTGTTTTTT.

The chain uses TRBV24-1 and TRBJ1-5; a possible D gene is TRBD1 (6 bases). The germline gives CDR1 KGHDR, CDR2 SFDVKD. Between the trimmed V and J ends, which lost 5 bases and 4 bases, there was a span of 8 bases. The CDR3 consists of 13 residues. The CDR3 protein is CATSGQGNQPQHF. In DNA form, the CDR3 reads TGTGCCACCAGTGGGCAGGGGAATCAGCCCCAGCATTTT.

The chain uses TRBV15 and TRBJ2-3; 7 positions match TRBD1. The V and J ends lost 5 bases and 0 bases, in that order; junction bases with no gene match: 5. CDR3 size: 15 residues. Germline assignment: CDR1 LNHNV and CDR2 YYDKDF (reference sequence). The CDR3 is CATSAQGYSTDTQYF. The CDR3 DNA reads as TGTGCCACCAGCGCACAGGGGTATAGCACAGATACGCAGTATTTT. Filled out from reference TRBV15 and TRBJ2-3, the complete variable domain reads DAMVIQNPRYQVTQFGKPVTLSCSQTLNHNVMYWYQQKSSQAPKLLFHYYDKDFNNEADTPDNFQSRRPNTSFCFLDIRSPGLGDTAMYLCATSAQGYSTDTQYFGPGTRLTVL.

This chain joins TRBV14 and TRBJ1-1; a weak D match, TRBD1 (5 bases). Trimming cost V 5 bases and J 7 bases, with 8 bases left between them. The CDR3 extends over 11 amino acids. The germline V gene encodes CDR1 SGHDN and CDR2 FVKESK. The CDR3 DNA reads as TGTGCCAGCAGCGCAGGGTTTGAAGCTTTCTTT. Translation: CASSAGFEAFF.

This rearrangement joins TRBV29-1 to TRBJ2-1; 7 bases are a match to TRBD2. Germline lookup yields CDR1 SQVTM and CDR2 ANQGSEA. Trimming at V came to 5 bases and at J to 9 bases, leaving 13 bases not matched to a gene. This CDR3 contains 14 residues. CDR3 in amino acids: CSVSGGPNSGEQFF. As DNA, the CDR3 is TGCAGCGTTTCGGGGGGACCAAACTCGGGTGAGCAGTTCTTC.

This clone was detected only once. The chain employs TRBV6-5 and TRBJ2-7; 8 positions match TRBD1. V lost 8 bases, J lost 1 base, and 10 bases stayed unmatched. CDR1 is MNHEY and CDR2 is SVGAGI in the germline V gene. CDR3 length: 15 amino acids. For the CDR3, the DNA is TGTGCCAGCGGACAGGGTTCGAGAAAATCCTACGAGCAGTACTTC. This encodes CASGQGSRKSYEQYF.

This rearrangement joins TRBV2 to TRBJ2-4; TRBD1 matches at 7 bases. The CDR3 totals 18 residues. In germline, CDR1 is SNHLY, CDR2 FYNNEI. J was trimmed by 5 bases and V by 4 bases; bases with no gene match: 17. The CDR3 sequence: CASSVPHGLRGQQNIQYF. CDR3 coding DNA: TGTGCCAGCAGTGTTCCCCACGGGTTGAGGGGACAGCAAAACATTCAGTACTTC.

The V and J genes are TRBV7-9 and TRBJ1-4, with D possibly being TRBD1 (5 bases). The V end lost 5 bases, the J end lost 8 bases, and 6 bases lay between the germline ends. This CDR3 region has 11 residues. The germline V gene has CDR1 SEHNR and CDR2 FQNEAQ (reference sequence). The CDR3 nucleotides read TGTGCCAGCAGCCGGGGGGAAAAACTGTTTTTT. Its protein product is CASSRGEKLFF.